Listed below are T cell receptor beta chains from one sample, sequenced in a study of cytomegalovirus exposure and HLA in healthy donors. The protocol was immunoSEQ multiplex PCR, while the TCRdb copy is restricted to in-frame clones and leaves out a portion. The table includes fewer than 200,000 clones, more than 75% detected once. Sequences were obtained from PBMCs. These receptors came from a young man in good health and CMV-seropositive. The CDR3 runs from the conserved cysteine through the conserved F or W. The order of the fields is V gene, D gene, J gene, clone size, CDR3 protein, CDR3 DNA. A D gene is named only where the DNA matches it firmly. Clone size, where shown, is once, few, many, or a class for clones that have expanded.

v_gene: TRBV6-5
d_gene: NA
j_gene: TRBJ2-6
abundance: NA
CDR3aa: CASSSRISGANVLTF
CDR3nt: TGTGCCAGCAGTTCCCGAATATCTGGGGCCAACGTCCTGACTTTC

v_gene: TRBV4-1
d_gene: TRBD2
j_gene: TRBJ2-3
abundance: once
CDR3aa: CASSQARGAEDTQYF
CDR3nt: TGCGCCAGCAGCCAAGCGCGGGGGGCTGAAGATACGCAGTATTTT

v_gene: TRBV5-4
d_gene: NA
j_gene: TRBJ1-1
abundance: NA
CDR3aa: CASSFRTANTEAFF
CDR3nt: TGTGCCAGCAGCTTTAGGACAGCGAACACTGAAGCTTTCTTT

v_gene: TRBV4-1
d_gene: NA
j_gene: TRBJ2-1
abundance: NA
CDR3aa: CASSQEDEMSYNEQFF
CDR3nt: TGCGCCAGCAGCCAAGAAGATGAAATGTCCTACAATGAGCAGTTCTTC

v_gene: TRBV5-6
d_gene: TRBD1
j_gene: TRBJ1-2
abundance: NA
CDR3aa: CASSLEDRDHYGYTF
CDR3nt: TGTGCCAGCAGCTTGGAGGACAGGGATCACTATGGCTACACCTTC

v_gene: TRBV9
d_gene: NA
j_gene: TRBJ1-1
abundance: few
CDR3aa: CASSPGSGTEAFF
CDR3nt: TGTGCCAGCAGTCCGGGGTCCGGAACTGAAGCTTTCTTT

v_gene: TRBV19
d_gene: TRBD1
j_gene: TRBJ1-5
abundance: NA
CDR3aa: CASSIDRDSYQPQHF
CDR3nt: TGTGCCAGTAGTATAGATAGGGACAGCTATCAGCCCCAGCATTTT

v_gene: TRBV7-7
d_gene: TRBD2
j_gene: TRBJ2-2
abundance: NA
CDR3aa: CASSFRAGETGELFF
CDR3nt: TGTGCTAGCAGCTTCAGGGCGGGGGAAACCGGGGAGCTGTTTTTT

v_gene: TRBV5-6
d_gene: NA
j_gene: TRBJ1-4
abundance: NA
CDR3aa: CASSFIKTAHNEKLFF
CDR3nt: TGTGCCAGCAGCTTTATTAAGACGGCTCATAATGAAAAACTGTTTTTT

v_gene: TRBV27
d_gene: NA
j_gene: TRBJ2-3
abundance: NA
CDR3aa: CASSLGLAYTDTQYF
CDR3nt: TGTGCCAGCAGTTTAGGCCTAGCGTACACAGATACGCAGTATTTT

v_gene: TRBV7-9
d_gene: NA
j_gene: TRBJ1-2
abundance: few
CDR3aa: CASSPQGYGYTF
CDR3nt: TGTGCCAGCAGCCCTCAGGGTTATGGCTACACCTTC

v_gene: TRBV11-3
d_gene: NA
j_gene: TRBJ2-7
abundance: NA
CDR3aa: CASSSGTATEQYF
CDR3nt: TGTGCCAGCAGCTCCGGGACGGCTACCGAGCAGTACTTC

v_gene: TRBV11-1
d_gene: NA
j_gene: TRBJ2-5
abundance: once
CDR3aa: CASSRGTPITQETQYF
CDR3nt: TGTGCCAGCAGCCGAGGGACCCCCATCACCCAAGAGACCCAGTACTTC

v_gene: TRBV6-5
d_gene: NA
j_gene: TRBJ2-7
abundance: NA
CDR3aa: CASSYRDLNEQYF
CDR3nt: TGTGCCAGCAGTTACAGGGACCTTAACGAGCAGTACTTC

v_gene: TRBV27
d_gene: NA
j_gene: TRBJ1-6
abundance: few
CDR3aa: CASSFRGHNSPLHF
CDR3nt: TGTGCCAGCAGTTTCAGGGGCCATAATTCACCCCTCCACTTT

v_gene: TRBV6-5
d_gene: NA
j_gene: TRBJ1-5
abundance: NA
CDR3aa: CASSQGSNQPQHF
CDR3nt: TGTGCCAGCAGTCAGGGAAGCAATCAGCCCCAGCATTTT

v_gene: TRBV27
d_gene: NA
j_gene: TRBJ1-2
abundance: NA
CDR3aa: CASASGGTGGYTF
CDR3nt: TGTGCCAGCGCGTCCGGGGGAACAGGTGGCTACACCTTC

v_gene: TRBV2
d_gene: TRBD1
j_gene: TRBJ2-7
abundance: NA
CDR3aa: CATTPWDRDEQYF
CDR3nt: TGTGCCACCACCCCCTGGGACAGGGACGAGCAGTACTTC

v_gene: TRBV7-2
d_gene: TRBD2
j_gene: TRBJ2-7
abundance: NA
CDR3aa: CASSWASGGTGEQYF
CDR3nt: TGTGCCAGCAGCTGGGCTAGCGGGGGTACGGGGGAGCAGTACTTC

v_gene: TRBV4-1
d_gene: NA
j_gene: TRBJ2-7
abundance: few
CDR3aa: CASSQEPLGSYEQYF
CDR3nt: TGCGCCAGCAGCCAGGAACCTTTGGGCAGCTACGAGCAGTACTTC

v_gene: TRBV6-5
d_gene: NA
j_gene: TRBJ2-5
abundance: NA
CDR3aa: CASSYSTARETQYF
CDR3nt: TGTGCCAGCAGTTACTCGACAGCGAGAGAGACCCAGTACTTC

v_gene: TRBV28
d_gene: NA
j_gene: TRBJ1-5
abundance: NA
CDR3aa: CASNPGPYNQPQHF
CDR3nt: TGTGCCAGCAACCCCGGACCGTATAATCAGCCCCAGCATTTT